What follows describes a single T cell receptor (beta chain). In the PCR, 60 Vbeta and 13 Jbeta primers were used. The repertoire was sequenced with immunoSEQ multiplex PCR; TCRdb's copy has only in-frame clones and lacks some. The data show 200,000 to 250,000 clones, with more than 85% seen just once and about 1% held by the top ten. This record comes from a study of cytomegalovirus exposure and HLA in healthy donors. Trimming removed 5 bases from V and 7 bases from J, with 9 bases in between. The CDR3 extends over 12 amino acids. CDR1 MNHEY and CDR2 SVGAGI come from the germline V gene. This chain uses TRBV6-5 with TRBJ2-1; perhaps TRBD1 as D (6 bases). The clonotype comes from a woman aged 18-29 years in good health and CMV-seronegative. Specimen: PBMCs. The CDR3 sequence is CASSTGWNEQFF. The CDR3 bases are TGTGCCAGCAGTACAGGGTGGAATGAGCAGTTCTTC.